This TCR beta chain emerged from a study of cytomegalovirus exposure and HLA in healthy donors (dated by TCRdb to 2015 to 2018). Context from the whole study: According to an earlier analysis of a few hundred of the donors, 150 million to 200 million T cells yielded 90 million to 130 million unique TCR beta sequences and approximately 300 Gb of sequence data. Of the approximately 400 genotyped donors, roughly 80% were placed in the genetic ancestry cluster associated with self-reported Caucasian donors. The number of typed donors differed by locus: about 629-630 for A, B, C, DRB1 and DQB1; 522 for DQA1; 606 for DPA1; and roughly 490 for DPB1. All discovery cohort repertoires had been generated using a single sequencing platform. Approximately 300 gigabases of sequencing data and 70 million to 95 million unique TCR sequences made up an early release that covered about 640 HLA-typed donors. In the later analysis, no new phenotypic data were used to find candidate immune exposures; instead, reliance was placed on TCR beta sequences and their occurrence across donors. The study used immunosequencing to profile the T cell repertoires of some 600 subjects and linked those repertoires to cytomegalovirus serostatus. Roughly 5 DR-DQ haplotypes were handled as single units for association and clustering, since linkage in the cohort was strong. Donor age, sex, ethnicity and CMV serostatus were compiled alongside the repertoire data. The study combined high-throughput TCR immunosequencing, statistical association of individual TCRs with disease status, and machine learning to predict cytomegalovirus infection status. The aim of the study was to test whether cataloging public T cell receptors could identify signatures of past pathogen exposure. On average, roughly 240,000 unique TCR beta nucleotide sequences were sequenced per donor among a few hundred genotyped donors of the cohort, with roughly 18% of those sequences being non-productive. To decide whether each TCR beta V gene segment behaved as functional or pseudogenic, an earlier analysis of approximately 620 of the donors relied on high-throughput TCR beta sequencing. In a later genetic analysis, genome-wide SNP genotypes for about 55% of the 666 donors were used, and that subset was treated as a discovery cohort. In addition to the first cohort of approximately 650 subjects, a separate validation cohort of 130 or so different subjects was used. Class I and class II HLA loci were covered by the typing at four-digit resolution. A later analysis re-analyzed previously published TCR beta repertoires from 666 donors and added high-resolution HLA genotyping to study TCR occurrence patterns. On the study overall, not on this receptor specifically: At a false discovery rate of 0.05, a later analysis linked 16,000 or so TCR beta sequences to specific HLA alleles. Because counts were too low, seventeen rarely observed V segments, including chromosome 9 orphons, were excluded from the earlier analysis of some 590 of the donors. A further reported finding was that TCR beta sequences accurately predicted the HLA-A and HLA-B alleles for most subjects in the first cohort. The authors suggested that the approach could potentially be generalized to other disease states and immunological phenotypes. The 87-base-pair reads could not distinguish some IMGT-functional V segments, including TRBV6-2 and TRBV6-3, so those segments were excluded. The only immune exposure information available for the cohort was CMV serostatus. A few of the identified cytomegalovirus-associated TCR beta chains were confirmed in vitro to be specific for cytomegalovirus antigens. The sequencing pipeline was judged likely to have produced a cluster of highly shared sequence variants as a technical artifact. In a later analysis, the rate of TCR association differed among HLA loci, with DRB1 alleles having the most associated TCRs and HLA-C alleles having the fewest. Strong co-occurrence of HLA alleles, especially DR and DQ, made assigning TCR associations to individual alleles difficult. Broadly in line with IMGT annotations, most TCR beta V segments showed up in productive rearrangements about 87% or about 30% of the time in an earlier analysis of a few hundred of the donors. In a later analysis, HLA-associated TCR beta chains showed more clonal expansion and lower generation probabilities than non-associated chains that were equally common. Only TCR beta chains were sequenced in this cohort, and the absence of alpha or paired-chain data limited detectable features. In a later analysis, several top co-occurrence clusters were reported to appear linked to parvovirus B19, influenza, CMV and Epstein-Barr virus. V-gene and J-gene trimming of TCR beta chains was associated with a missense DCLRE1C variant in a later genetic analysis, and the association was replicated in an independent cohort. In a later analysis, most CMV-associated TCR beta chains were found to appear HLA-restricted, with HLA associations seemingly driven largely by CMV exposure. Because HLA typing was unavailable for some donors at each locus, only the typed subset was used in association tests. The study listed 164 TCR beta chains as associated with cytomegalovirus. According to a later genetic analysis, donors in an Asian-associated ancestry cluster had fewer N-insertions in productive TCRs than the approximately 630-donor mean. Cytomegalovirus status was reported to be diagnosed by the classifier with high specificity and sensitivity in both the original and validation cohorts. Correlated functional status among segregating V segments might reflect linkage disequilibrium, but an unknown experimental factor could not be ruled out. Sequencing depth was assumed to be roughly uniform across donors in the presence/absence analyses, though that assumption may not hold. Most TCR sequences were seen in very few donors, while some public TCRs were found in many individuals.

The cohort was made up of 500 to 850 healthy bone marrow donors. Cohort members were all nominally healthy when sampled, although unrecorded immune exposures were likely present. The donor was CMV seropositive and was included in the group of 250 to 300 seropositive cohort members. Each donor provided a peripheral blood sample, and peripheral blood mononuclear cells were used for TCR beta sequencing. The Qiagen DNeasy Blood Extraction Kit was used to extract genomic DNA from the blood cell samples. This clone was seen only once. Its antigen is currently not known. There are no base qualities to consult, and no much larger clone falls within one base. To prepare the library, the immunoSEQ multiplex PCR assay was applied. For the multiplex PCR, a mixture combining 60 forward primers for TCR Vbeta segments and 13 reverse primers for TCR Jbeta segments was used. The CDR3 region of rearranged TCR beta genes was amplified from genomic DNA by a multiplex PCR assay. Amplified TCR beta libraries were sequenced as 87-base-pair reads on the Illumina HiSeq System. As for the original processing: In a later analysis, roughly 80 million unique TCR beta chains were counted across the 690 or so repertoires, and approximately 11 million of these chains were shared by at least two donors. Raw reads were error-corrected and collapsed into unique sequences with a nearest-neighbor algorithm that merged closely related sequences to remove PCR and sequencing errors. Alignment of CDR3 sequences to IMGT reference sequences was used to assign V, D and J gene segments. Each retained sequence needed at least a six-nucleotide match to both a V gene segment and a J gene segment. Rearrangements were called productive when the CDR3 lacked stop codons and stayed in frame with V and J; all others were non-productive. Following IMGT convention, CDR3 was defined as the stretch from the second conserved V-encoded cysteine up to the conserved J-encoded phenylalanine. The earlier analysis of about 610 of the donors excluded sequences that lacked an unambiguous match to a single V gene segment. An earlier analysis of about 590 of the donors classified V segments as functional when productive rearrangements were above 56.7% and as segregating when the standard deviation between donors was above 5%. A statistical classification framework was built to diagnose cytomegalovirus status from the catalog of TCR beta chain sequences. V and J gene assignment, in a later analysis, came from comparing TCR nucleotide sequences with IMGT/GENE-DB human TR gene sequences. A later analysis assigned CDR3 sequences and most-parsimonious VDJ recombination scenarios with the TCRdist pipeline. In a later analysis, each TCR beta chain was defined by its CDR3 amino acid sequence together with its V-gene family, and reads lacking a unique V-gene family were excluded. In a later analysis, approximately 640 highly shared, low-generation-probability nucleotide sequences were removed to address suspected cross-contamination and a sequencing artifact. A later analysis calculated a clonal expansion index for each public chain from normalized within-repertoire ranks of inferred template counts. Generation probabilities in a later analysis came from a VDJ recombination model fitted to out-of-frame rearrangements, and those results were checked against IGoR. In a later analysis, hypergeometric tests were used to score TCR-TCR, TCR-HLA and TCR-CMV co-occurrence, with a repertoire-size bias correction applied to TCR pairs. A later analysis estimated false discovery rates by permuting HLA or CMV assignments 20 times. In a later analysis, co-occurring TCRs were grouped with DBSCAN, and TCRdist sequence similarity was added when clustering was performed within HLA-allele-positive subsets. For co-occurrence clustering, repertoires with fewer than 30,000 or more than 120,000 public chains were excluded, along with roughly five repertoires with anomalous nucleotide sharing. Held by TCRdb, this immuneACCESS table contains in-frame sequences only and omits some clones. Under half of the omission traces to an unresolved V gene where checked; the cause of the rest is unknown. The V and J calls and clone size were taken over from that table, and D and trimming were inferred from the DNA. For this sample the table gives about 190,000 clones, of which just under 75% were detected only once. The ten largest make up 3.1% of the sample.

The CDR3 covers 15 residues, taking in both the cysteine and the phenylalanine. The DNA shown is the 45-base CDR3, in frame from base 1. Per the germline V gene, SGHNT is the CDR1 and YENEEA is the CDR2. V lost 3 bases and J lost 2 bases; the stretch between them is 11 bases long. The V gene is TRBV11-3 and the J gene is TRBJ2-1; the D gene is not confidently resolved. Source material: PBMCs. This receptor was taken from a woman aged 25 to 39 in good health and CMV-seropositive. The DNA sequence is given as TGTGCCAGCAGCTTTGAGGCGGCCCCCTACAATGAGCAGTTCTTC. Its product reads: CASSFEAAPYNEQFF.